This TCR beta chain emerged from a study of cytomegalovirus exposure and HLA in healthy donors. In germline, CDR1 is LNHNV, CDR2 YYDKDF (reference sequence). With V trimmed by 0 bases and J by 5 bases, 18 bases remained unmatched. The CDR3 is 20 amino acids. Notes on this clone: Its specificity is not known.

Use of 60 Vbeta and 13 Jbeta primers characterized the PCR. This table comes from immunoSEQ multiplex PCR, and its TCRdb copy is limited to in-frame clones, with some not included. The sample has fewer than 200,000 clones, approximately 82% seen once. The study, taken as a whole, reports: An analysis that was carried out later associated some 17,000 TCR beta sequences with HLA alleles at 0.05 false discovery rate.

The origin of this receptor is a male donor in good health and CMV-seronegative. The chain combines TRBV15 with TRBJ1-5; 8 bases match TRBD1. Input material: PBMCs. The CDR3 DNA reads TGTGCCACCAGCAGAGATTTGGTTTTGGGAGGACAGGGAGGAGATCAGCCCCAGCATTTT. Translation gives CATSRDLVLGGQGGDQPQHF.